This passage covers 23 T cell receptor beta chains from one sample sequenced in a study of beta chain features in type 1 diabetes. These receptors lack a known antigen. Sequenced material consisted of expressed TCRB transcripts (all of the isolated RNA was reverse transcribed). The assay was immunoSEQ multiplex PCR, and TCRdb's table has in-frame clones only and misses some. The table has 600,000 to 750,000 clones, 12% seen once; the top ten hold 0.095% to 0.15%. Study-wide results and caveats: In all four CD4+ subsets, TCRB CDR3 length was significantly, moderately reduced in type 1 diabetes.

The source material was naive CD4+ T cells from blood. These receptors originate from a man younger than 40 with type 1 diabetes.

This chain links TRBV5-4 with TRBJ2-7, with TRBD2 matching 7 bases. Germline CDR1 is SGHNT and CDR2 is YYREEE (reference sequence). After removal of 0 bases from V and 0 bases from J, the junction contained 0 bases not matched to a gene. The CDR3 contains 14 residues. The CDR3 spells CASSLASGSYEQYF. The DNA of the CDR3 is TGTGCCAGCAGCTTGGCTAGCGGCTCCTACGAGCAGTACTTC. The variable domain in full, with the rest retrieved from reference TRBV5-4 and TRBJ2-7, is ETGVTQSPTHLIKTRGQQVTLRCSSQSGHNTVSWYQQALGQGPQFIFQYYREEENGRGNFPPRFSGLQFPNYSSELNVNALELDDSALYLCASSLASGSYEQYFGPGTRLTVT.

This clone showed up just a few times. The chain employs TRBV9 and TRBJ2-7; D ambiguous. From germline, CDR1 is SGDLS and CDR2 YYNGEE. V lost 0 bases to trimming and J lost 0 bases, with 7 bases between them. The CDR3 runs 14 residues. In DNA form, the CDR3 reads TGTGCCAGCAGCGTAGATTGGAGCTCCTACGAGCAGTACTTC. It is translated as CASSVDWSSYEQYF.

A note on this clone: Within the sample, other DNA sequences also encode this same CDR3. The genes are TRBV5-8 and TRBJ1-2; D gene unclear. The CDR3 totals 13 residues. The germline V gene encodes CDR1 SGHTS and CDR2 YDEGEE. The germline V and J ends were trimmed by 2 bases and 3 bases, with 8 bases remaining between them. CDR3 residues: CASSFGVDYGYTF. The CDR3 DNA reads as TGTGCCAGCAGCTTCGGTGTTGACTATGGCTACACCTTC. Full variable domain (remainder filled in from reference TRBV5-8 and TRBJ1-2): EAGVTQSPTHLIKTRGQQATLRCSPISGHTSVYWYQQALGLGLQFLLWYDEGEERNRGNFPPRFSGRQFPNYSSELNVNALELEDSALYLCASSFGVDYGYTFGSGTRLTVV.

This clone turned up a few times. The CDR3 nucleotides read TGTGCCAGCAGACTGAGACAGAGCATGAACACTGAAGCTTTCTTT. Translating gives CASRLRQSMNTEAFF. This chain connects TRBV27 to TRBJ1-1; D is possibly TRBD1 (5 bases). The CDR3 extends over 15 amino acids. Germline V gene data show CDR1 as MNHEY and CDR2 as SMNVEV (reference sequence). V was pared by 6 bases and J by 0 bases, with 14 bases between.

The chain carries TRBV9 and TRBJ2-7; D ambiguous. Germline V gene sequence: CDR1 SGDLS, CDR2 YYNGEE. This CDR3 comprises 12 residues. The germline V and J ends were trimmed by 3 bases and 8 bases, with 12 bases remaining between them. CDR3 in DNA: TGTGCCAGCAGCGCCACCGCTGGGCAGCAGTACTTC. Its translation: CASSATAGQQYF.

The J gene is TRBJ2-1, the V gene TRBV18; 8 bases are shared with TRBD2. This CDR3 spans 17 amino acids. Germline V gene lookup returns CDR1 KGHSH and CDR2 LQKENI. Losses at the gene ends were 2 bases for V and 1 base for J; bases not matched to a gene: 7. CDR3 loop: CASSPSSGGRSYNEQFF. The CDR3 DNA reads TGTGCCAGCTCACCATCAAGCGGGGGCAGATCCTACAATGAGCAGTTCTTC.

In DNA, the CDR3 is TGCAGCGTTGAAGGACAGGGGGCGAGTGGAAACACCATATATTTT. Translation gives CSVEGQGASGNTIYF. This chain uses TRBV29-1 with TRBJ1-3; TRBD1 matches at 10 bases. The CDR3 is 15 amino acids. Trimming at V came to 1 base and at J to 3 bases, leaving 3 bases not matched to a gene. Germline CDR1 reads SQVTM; CDR2 reads ANQGSEA.

The V and J genes are TRBV4-3 and TRBJ2-7, with 9 positions matching TRBD1. Germline V gene sequence: CDR1 LGHNA, CDR2 YSLEER. V lost 0 bases to trimming and J lost 4 bases; unmatched junction nucleotides: 10. CDR3 size: 17 residues. In DNA form, the CDR3 reads TGCGCCAGCAGCCAAGATGACGGGACAGGGTGGGTATACGAGCAGTACTTC. Protein product: CASSQDDGTGWVYEQYF.

V is TRBV10-3 and J is TRBJ1-5; D not certain. In germline, CDR1 is ENHRY, CDR2 SYGVKD. V shed 7 bases and J shed 0 bases, with 7 bases lying between them. This CDR3 comprises 13 residues. The CDR3 loop reads CAIKEGSNQPQHF. DNA for the CDR3: TGTGCCATCAAAGAGGGTAGCAATCAGCCCCAGCATTTT.

The chain employs TRBV25-1 and TRBJ2-3, with D possibly matching TRBD2 (6 bases). There are 16 residues in the CDR3. Germline CDR1 MGHDK, CDR2 SYGVNS. The V end lost 3 bases, the J end lost 1 base, and 14 bases lay between the germline ends. The CDR3 is CASSDEFGGGTDTQYF. As DNA, the CDR3 is TGTGCCAGCAGTGATGAGTTTGGCGGGGGCACAGATACGCAGTATTTT.

This rearrangement joins TRBV18 to TRBJ2-5; no definite D call. The V end was cut by 5 bases, the J end by 1 base, with 11 bases between. This CDR3 has 14 amino acids. Germline CDR1 is KGHSH and CDR2 is LQKENI. DNA for the CDR3: TGTGCCAGCTCAGAGACTCGGTTCCAAGAGACCCAGTACTTC. This codes for CASSETRFQETQYF.

This rearrangement joins TRBV7-2 to TRBJ1-5, with D possibly TRBD1 on 5 matching bases. There are 17 residues in the CDR3. Germline assignment: CDR1 SGHTA and CDR2 FQGNSA. The V gene lost 5 bases and the J gene lost 1 base, with 18 bases spanning the gap. The CDR3 bases are TGTGCCAGCAGCCAACACCAGGGTAGTATGAGCAATCAGCCCCAGCATTTT. Its protein is CASSQHQGSMSNQPQHF.

There are a few counts of this clone. The chain joins TRBV7-9 to TRBJ2-3; 10 bases agree with TRBD1. The CDR3 is 15 amino acids. Trimming removed 4 bases from V and 5 bases from J; junction bases left unmatched: 6. Germline CDR1 reads SEHNR; CDR2 reads FQNEAQ (reference sequence). The CDR3 loop is CASSSGTGAGDTQYF. CDR3 sequence (DNA): TGTGCCAGCAGCTCGGGGACAGGGGCTGGAGATACGCAGTATTTT.

This clone came up a few times. In DNA, the CDR3 is TGTGCCAGCAGCTTTGGTGGGGCCAGCCGGGAGAGGGAGCAGTACTTC. Its translation is CASSFGGASREREQYF. The V and J genes are TRBV5-4 and TRBJ2-7; D is possibly TRBD2 (6 bases). Trimming cost V 2 bases and J 7 bases, with 22 bases left between them. CDR1 and CDR2 from the germline V gene are SGHNT and YYREEE (reference sequence). This CDR3 has 16 residues. Variable domain in full (rest from reference TRBV5-4 and TRBJ2-7): ETGVTQSPTHLIKTRGQQVTLRCSSQSGHNTVSWYQQALGQGPQFIFQYYREEENGRGNFPPRFSGLQFPNYSSELNVNALELDDSALYLCASSFGGASREREQYFGPGTRLTVT.

This chain links TRBV19 with TRBJ2-1, with D perhaps TRBD1 (6 bases). From germline, CDR1 is LNHDA and CDR2 SQIVND (reference sequence). The V end was cut by 10 bases, the J end by 2 bases, with 12 bases between. The CDR3 contains 13 residues. Here the CDR3 DNA reads TGTGCCACCCTAGGACAGACCTACAATGAGCAGTTCTTC. Protein sequence: CATLGQTYNEQFF.

This clone has only a few counts. The genes are TRBV6-5 and TRBJ2-1; D is possibly TRBD1 (5 bases). With 2 bases removed from V and 2 bases from J, the gap between germline ends came to 7 bases. The CDR3 loop spans 14 amino acids. Germline V gene data show CDR1 as MNHEY and CDR2 as SVGAGI. CDR3 DNA: TGTGCCAGCAGTTACGAACAGGCCTACAATGAGCAGTTCTTC. Amino acid sequence: CASSYEQAYNEQFF.

This clone was seen more than once but under ten times. The genes are TRBV7-2 and TRBJ1-2; D ambiguous. The CDR3 sequence is 13 residues long. Trimming took 8 bases from V and 2 from J, leaving 12 bases between them. From germline, CDR1 is SGHTA and CDR2 FQGNSA. In DNA form, the CDR3 reads TGTGCCAGCTCAAAGGACGCCAACTATGGCTACACCTTC. Protein product: CASSKDANYGYTF.

The J gene is TRBJ1-1, the V gene TRBV6-1; TRBD1 aligns across 8 bases. Germline trimming cut 3 bases from V and 3 bases from J; bases unmatched to any gene: 6. CDR1 is MNHNS and CDR2 is SASEGT in the germline V gene. The CDR3 length is 15 residues. CDR3 region: CASSDQGQADTEAFF. The CDR3 DNA is TGTGCCAGCAGTGACCAGGGACAGGCCGACACTGAAGCTTTCTTT.

This clone was counted only a few times. The chain uses TRBV11-3 and TRBJ2-4; tentative D call: TRBD1 (6 bases). There are 14 residues in the CDR3. Germline V gene sequence: CDR1 SGHNT, CDR2 YENEEA. Trimming took off 5 bases at V and 7 bases at J, with 15 bases between the two ends. As DNA, the CDR3 is TGTGCCAGCAGCCTTACAGGGAAGTTGAACATTCAGTACTTC. Its protein product is CASSLTGKLNIQYF. The whole variable domain, remainder taken from reference TRBV11-3 and TRBJ2-4, is EAGVVQSPRYKIIEKKQPVAFWCNPISGHNTLYWYLQNLGQGPELLIRYENEEAVDDSQLPKDRFSAERLKGVDSTLKIQPAELGDSAVYLCASSLTGKLNIQYFGAGTRLSVL.

This clone was observed a handful of times. This sequence joins TRBV10-3 and TRBJ1-2; D uncertain. The CDR3 consists of 14 residues. CDR1 is ENHRY and CDR2 is SYGVKD in the germline V gene. Trimming stripped 0 bases from V and 4 bases from J, with 9 bases between. CDR3 in DNA: TGTGCCATCAGTGAGTCTTCGGAATTCTATGGCTACACCTTC. It codes for CAISESSEFYGYTF.

This rearrangement joins TRBV6-1 to TRBJ1-5; tentative D call: TRBD1 (5 bases). In germline, CDR1 is MNHNS, CDR2 SASEGT. CDR3 length equals 12 residues. The ends were cut back, 5 bases at V and 5 bases at J, with 7 bases in the middle. CDR3 DNA sequence: TGTGCCAGCAGTCTGGGGCATCAGCCCCAGCATTTT. Protein sequence: CASSLGHQPQHF.

This clone was observed a few times. The chain couples TRBV5-1 to TRBJ1-2; TRBD1 matches 8 bases. The junction had 6 bases not matched to a gene; V was cut back by 0 bases and J by 8 bases. CDR3 size: 14 residues. Germline assignment: CDR1 SGHRS and CDR2 YFSETQ. In DNA, the CDR3 is TGCGCCAGCAGCTTGGGGACAGGGAGTGGAGGCTACACCTTC. It is translated as CASSLGTGSGGYTF.

The chain couples TRBV29-1 to TRBJ2-7, with D perhaps TRBD2 (5 bases). Trimming left V 7 bases short and J 4 bases short, with 26 bases between. Per the germline V gene, CDR1 is SQVTM and CDR2 is ANQGSEA. The CDR3 covers 16 residues. CDR3 loop: CSALKDFGGYYYEQYF. The DNA for the CDR3 is TGCAGCGCCTTGAAGGACTTCGGCGGTTACTATTACGAGCAGTACTTC.